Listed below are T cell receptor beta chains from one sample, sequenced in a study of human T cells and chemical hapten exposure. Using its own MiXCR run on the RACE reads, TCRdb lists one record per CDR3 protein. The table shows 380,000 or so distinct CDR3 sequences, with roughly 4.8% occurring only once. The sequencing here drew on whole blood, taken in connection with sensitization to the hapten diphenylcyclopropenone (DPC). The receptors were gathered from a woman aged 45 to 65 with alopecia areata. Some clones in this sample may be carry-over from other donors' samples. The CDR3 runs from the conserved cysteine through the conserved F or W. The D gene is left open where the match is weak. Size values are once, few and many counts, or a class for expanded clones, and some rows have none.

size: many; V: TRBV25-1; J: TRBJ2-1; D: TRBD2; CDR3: CASSRDSGLAGGTNEQFF; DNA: TGTGCCAGCAGTCGCGATTCGGGACTAGCGGGGGGGACCAATGAGCAGTTCTTC
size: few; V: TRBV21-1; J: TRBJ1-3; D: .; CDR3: CAKGQEESRPGNTIYF; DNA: TGTGCCAAGGGACAGGAAGAAAGTCGGCCTGGAAACACCATATATTTT
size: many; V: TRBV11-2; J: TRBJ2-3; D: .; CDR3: CASKGASHADTQYF; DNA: TGTGCCAGCAAGGGAGCGTCTCACGCAGATACGCAGTATTTT
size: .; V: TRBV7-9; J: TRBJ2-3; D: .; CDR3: CASSSRGGFGAQYF; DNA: TGTGCCAGCAGCTCCCGAGGGGGTTTTGGAGCGCAGTATTTT
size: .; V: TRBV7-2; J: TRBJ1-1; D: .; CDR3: CASSLSGGGAFF; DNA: TGTGCCAGCAGCTTAAGCGGTGGGGGAGCTTTCTTT
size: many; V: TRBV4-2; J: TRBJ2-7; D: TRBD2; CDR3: CASSQGVSGGADEQYF; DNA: TGTGCCAGCAGCCAAGGGGTCTCGGGAGGGGCGGACGAGCAGTACTTC
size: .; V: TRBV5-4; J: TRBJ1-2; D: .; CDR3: CASSSPDRLFYGYTF; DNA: TGTGCCAGCAGCAGCCCAGACAGACTTTTCTATGGCTACACCTTC
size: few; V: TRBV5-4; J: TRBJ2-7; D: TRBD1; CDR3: CASSTTNTGQWYF; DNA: TGTGCCAGCAGCACAACTAACACGGGACAGTGGTACTTC
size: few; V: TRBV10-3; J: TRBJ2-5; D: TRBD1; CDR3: CANPDRDAETQYF; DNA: TGTGCCAACCCGGACAGGGACGCAGAGACCCAGTACTTC
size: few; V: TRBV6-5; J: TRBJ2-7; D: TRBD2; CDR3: CASRTSGGQREQYF; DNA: TGTGCCAGCAGGACCAGCGGGGGACAACGCGAGCAGTACTTC
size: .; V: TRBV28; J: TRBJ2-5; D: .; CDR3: CASTEAESGKETQYF; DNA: TGTGCCAGCACCGAGGCGGAGAGTGGGAAAGAGACCCAGTACTTC
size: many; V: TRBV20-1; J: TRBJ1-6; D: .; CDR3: CSATTHTGPNSPLHF; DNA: TGCAGTGCTACAACCCACACCGGACCCAATTCACCCCTCCACTTT
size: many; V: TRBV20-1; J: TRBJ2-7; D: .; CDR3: CSARHSALNGREQYF; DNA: TGCAGTGCTAGACACTCGGCACTGAACGGTCGCGAGCAGTACTTC
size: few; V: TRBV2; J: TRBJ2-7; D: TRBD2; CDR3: CASSGTSGGSSYEQYF; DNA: TGTGCCAGCAGTGGGACTAGCGGGGGCAGTTCCTACGAGCAGTACTTC
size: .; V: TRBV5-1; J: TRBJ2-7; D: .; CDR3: CASSRTTGYEQYF; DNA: TGCGCCAGCAGTCGTACTACCGGCTACGAGCAGTACTTC
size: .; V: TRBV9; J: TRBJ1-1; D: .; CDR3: CASSVAEGSGVEAFF; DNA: TGTGCCAGCAGCGTAGCAGAAGGATCGGGGGTTGAAGCTTTCTTT
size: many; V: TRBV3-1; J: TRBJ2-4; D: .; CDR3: CASSQGSPRNIQYF; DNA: TGTGCCAGCAGCCAGGGCAGTCCGAGGAACATTCAGTACTTC
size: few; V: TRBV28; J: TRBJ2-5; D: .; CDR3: CAPVFAKDQYF; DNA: TGTGCCCCCGTTTTTGCGAAGGACCAGTACTTC
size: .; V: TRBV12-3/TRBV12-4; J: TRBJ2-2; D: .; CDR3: CASSLPPGNTGELFF; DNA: TGTGCCAGCAGTTTACCCCCAGGGAACACCGGGGAGCTGTTTTTT